This TCR beta chain was captured by sequencing in a study of blood T cell repertoires in COVID-19. Study context: Donors in the United States, Italy and Spain gave samples during acute or convalescent COVID-19. T cells, B-cell-depleted T cells, or PBMCs provided the cDNA or gDNA that served as material.

In the original analysis: For nucleated cells, counts were estimated from reference gene primer amplification. Sequencing was performed with immunoSEQ multiplex PCR; in TCRdb, only in-frame clones are kept and a portion is missing. V, J and clone size are those of that table, while D and trimming were read from the DNA. The sample includes tens of thousands of clones, roughly 90% of them seen just once. Sequenced sample: peripheral blood. The clonotype originates from a man aged 60 to 69 with active COVID-19.

The CDR3 protein is CASSGGADTQYF. As DNA, the CDR3 is TGTGCCAGCAGCGGGGGGGCAGATACGCAGTATTTT. This chain links TRBV3-1 (or the pseudogene TRBV3-2) with TRBJ2-3; 7 bases align to TRBD2. CDR1 is LGHDT, CDR2 YNNKEL, per germline (reference sequence). CDR3 size: 12 residues. Trimming cost V 5 bases and J 4 bases; bases outside gene matches: 0.